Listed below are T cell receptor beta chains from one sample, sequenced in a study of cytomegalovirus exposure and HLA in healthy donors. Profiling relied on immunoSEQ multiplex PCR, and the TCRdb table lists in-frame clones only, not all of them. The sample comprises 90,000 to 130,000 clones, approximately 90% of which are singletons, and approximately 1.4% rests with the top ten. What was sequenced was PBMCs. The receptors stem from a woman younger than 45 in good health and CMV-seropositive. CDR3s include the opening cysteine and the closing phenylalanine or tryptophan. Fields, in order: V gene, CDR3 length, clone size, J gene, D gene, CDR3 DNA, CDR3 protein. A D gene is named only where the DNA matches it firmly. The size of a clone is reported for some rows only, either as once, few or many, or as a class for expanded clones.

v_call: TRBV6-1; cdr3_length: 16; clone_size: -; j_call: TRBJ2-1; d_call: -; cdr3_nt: TGTGCCAGCAGTGAAGTTGGGGCCACGTACGACAATGAGCAGTTCTTC; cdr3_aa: CASSEVGATYDNEQFF
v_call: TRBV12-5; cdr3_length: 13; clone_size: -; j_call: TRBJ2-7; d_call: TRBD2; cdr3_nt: TGTGCTAGTGGTTTCACTAGCGTCCACGAGCAGTACTTC; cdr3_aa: CASGFTSVHEQYF
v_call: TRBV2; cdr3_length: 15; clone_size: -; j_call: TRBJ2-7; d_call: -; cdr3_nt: TGTGCCAGCAGTACAGGGACGGGGGGTTTAATCGAGCAGTACTTC; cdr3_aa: CASSTGTGGLIEQYF
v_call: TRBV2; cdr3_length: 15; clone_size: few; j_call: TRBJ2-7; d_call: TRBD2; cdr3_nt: TGTGCCAGCAGGCCTCTAGCGGCCAGCTCCTACGAGCAGTACTTC; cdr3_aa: CASRPLAASSYEQYF
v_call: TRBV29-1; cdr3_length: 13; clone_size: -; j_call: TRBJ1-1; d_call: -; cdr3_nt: TGCAGCGTTGATCAAAGCATGAACACTGAAGCTTTCTTT; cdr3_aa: CSVDQSMNTEAFF
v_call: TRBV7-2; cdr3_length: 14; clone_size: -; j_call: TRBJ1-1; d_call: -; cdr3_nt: TGTGCCAGCACCAACCCCTATGGGAACACTGAAGCTTTCTTT; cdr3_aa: CASTNPYGNTEAFF
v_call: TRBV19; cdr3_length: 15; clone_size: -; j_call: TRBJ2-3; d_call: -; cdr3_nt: TGTGCCACTACTGACAGGACAACAAGCACAGATACGCAGTATTTT; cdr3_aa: CATTDRTTSTDTQYF
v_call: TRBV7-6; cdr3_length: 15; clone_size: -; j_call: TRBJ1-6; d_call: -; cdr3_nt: TGTGCCAGCAGCTCGACAGGAAAAGGGAATTCACCCCTCCACTTT; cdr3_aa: CASSSTGKGNSPLHF
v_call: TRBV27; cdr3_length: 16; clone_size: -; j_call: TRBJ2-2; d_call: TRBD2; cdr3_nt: TGTGCCAGCAGTTTCACAGCGGGAGATCTGACCGGGGAGCTGTTTTTT; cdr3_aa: CASSFTAGDLTGELFF
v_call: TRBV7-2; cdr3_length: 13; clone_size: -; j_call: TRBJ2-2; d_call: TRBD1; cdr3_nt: TGTGCCAGCGGGACAGGGTGGACCGGGGAGCTGTTTTTT; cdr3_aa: CASGTGWTGELFF
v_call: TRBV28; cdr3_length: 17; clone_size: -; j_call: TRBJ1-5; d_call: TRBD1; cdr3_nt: TGTGCCAGCAGTTTGTGGGTAGGACAGGGCGGTTTTCAGCCCCAGCATTTT; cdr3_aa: CASSLWVGQGGFQPQHF
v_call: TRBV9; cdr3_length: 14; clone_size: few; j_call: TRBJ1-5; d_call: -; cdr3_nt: TGTGCCAGCAGCGTAACAGGGAGCAATCAGCCCCAGCATTTT; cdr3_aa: CASSVTGSNQPQHF
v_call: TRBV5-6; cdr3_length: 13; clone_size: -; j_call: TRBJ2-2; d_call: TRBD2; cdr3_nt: TGTGCCAGCTGTGAGCGGGAGTCCGGGGAGCTGTTTTTT; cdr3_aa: CASCERESGELFF
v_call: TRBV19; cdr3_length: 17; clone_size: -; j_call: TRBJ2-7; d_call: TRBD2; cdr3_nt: TGTGCCAGTAGTATCCGGGTAACCGGGACTAGGGCCTACGAGCAGTACTTC; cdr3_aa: CASSIRVTGTRAYEQYF
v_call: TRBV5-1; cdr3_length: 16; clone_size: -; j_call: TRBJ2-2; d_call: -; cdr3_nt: TGCGCCAGCAGCTTCGGATTAGTAGCAGGGACCGGGGAGCTGTTTTTT; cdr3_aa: CASSFGLVAGTGELFF
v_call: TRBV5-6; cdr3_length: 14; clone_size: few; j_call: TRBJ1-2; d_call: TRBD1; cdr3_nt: TGTGCCAGCAGCCAGGGGGTGTCTAACTATGGCTACACCTTC; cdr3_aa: CASSQGVSNYGYTF
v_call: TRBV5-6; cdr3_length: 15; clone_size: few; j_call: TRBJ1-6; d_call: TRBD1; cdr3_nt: TGTGCCAGCAGCTTGTGGGACAGGGAAAATTCACCCCTCCACTTT; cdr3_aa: CASSLWDRENSPLHF
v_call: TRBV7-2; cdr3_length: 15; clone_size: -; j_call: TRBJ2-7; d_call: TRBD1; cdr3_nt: TGTGCCAGCAGCTTACCCGGGACAGGGCCTCAAGAGCAGTACTTC; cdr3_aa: CASSLPGTGPQEQYF
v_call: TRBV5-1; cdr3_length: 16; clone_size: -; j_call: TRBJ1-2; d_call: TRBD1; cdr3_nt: TGCGCCAGCAGCTATGAACAGGGGGCAAGAATACGCGGCTACACCTTC; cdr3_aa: CASSYEQGARIRGYTF
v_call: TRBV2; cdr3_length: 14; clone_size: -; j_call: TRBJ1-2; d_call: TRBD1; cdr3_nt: TGTGCCAGCAGGGTCGCAGGGGGCGTACCGGGCTACACCTTC; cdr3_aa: CASRVAGGVPGYTF
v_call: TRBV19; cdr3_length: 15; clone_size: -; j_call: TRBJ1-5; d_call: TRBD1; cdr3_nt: TGTGCCAGTAGTATAGCCGGACAGGGGAATCAGCCCCAGCATTTT; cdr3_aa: CASSIAGQGNQPQHF
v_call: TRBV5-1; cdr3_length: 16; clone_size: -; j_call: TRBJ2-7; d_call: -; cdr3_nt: TGCGCCAGCAGCTTGAGTCCTAGCCCAACTTCCTACGAGCAGTACTTC; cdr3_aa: CASSLSPSPTSYEQYF
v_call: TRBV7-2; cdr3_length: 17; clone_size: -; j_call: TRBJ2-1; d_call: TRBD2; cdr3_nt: TGTGCCAGCAGCTTGGGGAGGGCCTCTAGCTCCTACAATGAGCAGTTCTTC; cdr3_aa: CASSLGRASSSYNEQFF
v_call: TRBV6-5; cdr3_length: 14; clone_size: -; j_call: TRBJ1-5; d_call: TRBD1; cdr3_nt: TGTGCCAGCGGAGACAGGGCGGTATCTCAGCCCCAGCATTTT; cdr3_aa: CASGDRAVSQPQHF
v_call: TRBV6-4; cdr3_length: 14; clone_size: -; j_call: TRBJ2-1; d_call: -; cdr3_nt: TGTGCCAGCAGTGACGAACGGGGGGCGGATGAGCAGTTCTTC; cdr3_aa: CASSDERGADEQFF
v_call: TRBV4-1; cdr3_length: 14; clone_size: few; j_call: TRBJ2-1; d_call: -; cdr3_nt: TGCGCCAGCAGCCAATCCGGTTATCCAAATGAGCAGTTCTTC; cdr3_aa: CASSQSGYPNEQFF
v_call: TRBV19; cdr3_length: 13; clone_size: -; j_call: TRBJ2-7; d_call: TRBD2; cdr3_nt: TGTGCCAGTAGTCCAGCGGGGACTTTTGAGCAGTACTTC; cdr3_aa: CASSPAGTFEQYF
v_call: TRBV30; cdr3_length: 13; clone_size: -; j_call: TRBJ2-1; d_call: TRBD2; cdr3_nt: TGTGCCTGGAGTCCTGGGACTAGCAATGAGCAGTTCTTC; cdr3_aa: CAWSPGTSNEQFF
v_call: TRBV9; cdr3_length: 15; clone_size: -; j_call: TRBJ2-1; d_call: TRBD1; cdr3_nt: TGTGCCAGCAGCCTCAGGGGGACAGGGGGCAATGAGCAGTTCTTC; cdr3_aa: CASSLRGTGGNEQFF
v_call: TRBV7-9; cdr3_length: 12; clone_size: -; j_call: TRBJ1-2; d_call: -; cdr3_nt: TGTGCCAGCAGCGTTACCGTACTTGGCTACACCTTC; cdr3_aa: CASSVTVLGYTF
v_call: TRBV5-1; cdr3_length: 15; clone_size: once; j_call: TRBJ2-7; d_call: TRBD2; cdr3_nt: TGCGCCAGCAGCCAGGGACTAGCGGGAGTGGGGGAGCAGTACTTC; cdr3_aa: CASSQGLAGVGEQYF
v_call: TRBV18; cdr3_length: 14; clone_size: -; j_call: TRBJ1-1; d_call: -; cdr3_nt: TGTGCCAGCTCACCGCGCAGCGTTGCCCCTGAAGCTTTCTTT; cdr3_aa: CASSPRSVAPEAFF
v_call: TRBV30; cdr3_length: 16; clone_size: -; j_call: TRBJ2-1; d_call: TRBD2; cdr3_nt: TGTGCCTGGAGTAGAAGCGGGAGAAGCTCCTACAATGAGCAGTTCTTC; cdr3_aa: CAWSRSGRSSYNEQFF
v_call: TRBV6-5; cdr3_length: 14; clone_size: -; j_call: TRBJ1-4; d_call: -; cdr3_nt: TGTGCCAGCAGGGGGCCCTTGGCTAATGAAAAACTGTTTTTT; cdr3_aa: CASRGPLANEKLFF
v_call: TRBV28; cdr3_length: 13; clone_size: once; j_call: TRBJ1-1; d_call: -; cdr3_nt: TGTGCCAGCAGTTCCCTCTACGGGACTGAAGCTTTCTTT; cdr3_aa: CASSSLYGTEAFF
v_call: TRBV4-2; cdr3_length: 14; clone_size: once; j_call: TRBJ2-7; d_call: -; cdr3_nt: TGTGCCAGCAGCCAGCAGGGACACTCCTACGAGCAGTACTTC; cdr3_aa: CASSQQGHSYEQYF
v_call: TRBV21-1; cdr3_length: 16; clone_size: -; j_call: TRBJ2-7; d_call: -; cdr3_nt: TGTGCCAGCAGCAACACGTTTGGGGCCTCAGTCTACGAGCAGTACTTC; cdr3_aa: CASSNTFGASVYEQYF
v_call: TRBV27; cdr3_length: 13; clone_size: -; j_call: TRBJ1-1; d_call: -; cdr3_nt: TGTGCCAGCAGTCAACTGCCGAACACTGAAGCTTTCTTT; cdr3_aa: CASSQLPNTEAFF
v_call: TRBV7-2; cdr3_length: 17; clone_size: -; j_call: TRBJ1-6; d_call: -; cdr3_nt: TGTGCCAGCAGCTTAGCCCCACGGAGCTCCTATAATTCACCCCTCCACTTT; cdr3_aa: CASSLAPRSSYNSPLHF
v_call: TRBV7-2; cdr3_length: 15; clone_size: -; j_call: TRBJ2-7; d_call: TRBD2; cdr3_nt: TGTGCCAGCAGGGGACTAGCGGGGAGAGGGGGCGAGCAGTACTTC; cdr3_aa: CASRGLAGRGGEQYF
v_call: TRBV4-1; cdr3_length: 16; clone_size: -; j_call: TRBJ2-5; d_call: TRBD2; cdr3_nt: TGCGCCAGTAGCCAAGATAGTCGACTAGCCTGGGAGACCCAGTACTTC; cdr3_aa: CASSQDSRLAWETQYF
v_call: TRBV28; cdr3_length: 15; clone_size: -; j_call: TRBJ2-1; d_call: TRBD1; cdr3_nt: TGTGCCAGCAGTTTGGCAGGGGGCGCCCCCAATGAGCAGTTCTTC; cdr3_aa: CASSLAGGAPNEQFF
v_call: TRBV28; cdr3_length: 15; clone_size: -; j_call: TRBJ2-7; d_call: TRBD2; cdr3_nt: TGTGCCAGCAGCCTAGGACTAGCGGGAGTCTACGAGCAGTACTTC; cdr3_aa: CASSLGLAGVYEQYF
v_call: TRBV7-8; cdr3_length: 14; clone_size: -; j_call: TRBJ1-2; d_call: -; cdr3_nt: TGTGCCAGCAGCCGTAGTGTCGGTAACTATGGCTACACCTTC; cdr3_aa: CASSRSVGNYGYTF
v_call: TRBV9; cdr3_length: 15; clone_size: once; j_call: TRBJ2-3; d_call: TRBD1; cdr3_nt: TGTGCCAGCAGCAAGGGGGCGCGCCGCACAGATACGCAGTATTTT; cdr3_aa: CASSKGARRTDTQYF
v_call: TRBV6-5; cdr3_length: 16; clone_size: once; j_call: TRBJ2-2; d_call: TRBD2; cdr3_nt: TGTGCCAGCAGTTATTTCGGCGGGGGGAACACCGGGGAGCTGTTTTTT; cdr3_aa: CASSYFGGGNTGELFF
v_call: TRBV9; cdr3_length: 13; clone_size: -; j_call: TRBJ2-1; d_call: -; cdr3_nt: TGTGCCAGCAGCGTCTCCCCGGACAATGAGCAGTTCTTC; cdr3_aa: CASSVSPDNEQFF
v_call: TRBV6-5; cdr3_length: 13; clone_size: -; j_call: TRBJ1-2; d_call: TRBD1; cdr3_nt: TGTGCCAGCAGTTACTCTCGAGACAGGGACTACACCTTC; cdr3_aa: CASSYSRDRDYTF
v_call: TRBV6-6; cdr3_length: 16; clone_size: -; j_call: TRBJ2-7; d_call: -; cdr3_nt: TGTGCCAGCAGTCCAGGCGGGGGCAAGAGCTCCTACGAGCAGTACTTC; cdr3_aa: CASSPGGGKSSYEQYF
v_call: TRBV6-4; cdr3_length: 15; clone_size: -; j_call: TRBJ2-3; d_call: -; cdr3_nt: TGTGCCAGCAGTGACAGCGGTACTAGCACAGATACGCAGTATTTT; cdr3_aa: CASSDSGTSTDTQYF
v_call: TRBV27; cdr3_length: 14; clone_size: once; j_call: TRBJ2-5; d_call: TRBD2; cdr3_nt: TGTGCCAGCAGGGGGGGGGATGGTCAAGAGACCCAGTACTTC; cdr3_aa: CASRGGDGQETQYF